This TCR beta chain was recovered during a study of cytomegalovirus exposure and HLA in healthy donors. About the study: A previous analysis identified around 120 million unique TCR beta sequences derived from 180 million or so T cells.

Trimming cost V 2 bases and J 7 bases; bases outside gene matches: 10. The CDR3 contains 16 residues. Looked up from germline, CDR1 is SGHVS and CDR2 is FNYEAQ. The primer mix had 60 Vbeta and 13 Jbeta primers. Assay: immunoSEQ multiplex PCR; the TCRdb copy retains only in-frame clones and omits some. The sample yields hundreds of thousands of clones, 70% to 85% seen once. This clonotype was sampled from a woman between 40 and 55 years old in good health and CMV-seronegative. The chain carries TRBV7-6 and TRBJ1-4, with 7 bases matching TRBD1. Sequenced: PBMCs. The CDR3: CASSLHQQGLSEKLFF. CDR3 nucleotide sequence: TGTGCCAGCAGCTTACATCAACAGGGGTTAAGTGAAAAACTGTTTTTT.